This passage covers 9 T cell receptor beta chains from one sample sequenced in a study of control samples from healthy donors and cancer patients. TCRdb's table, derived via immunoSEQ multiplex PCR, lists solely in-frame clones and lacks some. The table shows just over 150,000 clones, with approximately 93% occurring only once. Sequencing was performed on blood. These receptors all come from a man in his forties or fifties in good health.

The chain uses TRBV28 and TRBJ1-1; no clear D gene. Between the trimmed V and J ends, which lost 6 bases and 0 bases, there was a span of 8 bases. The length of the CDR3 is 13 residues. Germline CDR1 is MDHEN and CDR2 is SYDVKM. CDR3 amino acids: CASRKSMNTEAFF. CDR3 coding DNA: TGTGCCAGCAGAAAGAGCATGAACACTGAAGCTTTCTTT.

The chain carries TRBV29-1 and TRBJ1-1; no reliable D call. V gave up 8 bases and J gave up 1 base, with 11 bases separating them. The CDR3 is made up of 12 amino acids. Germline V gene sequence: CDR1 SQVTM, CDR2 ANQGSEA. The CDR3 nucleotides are TGCAGCTCCCGGACGGGGAACACTGAAGCTTTCTTT. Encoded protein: CSSRTGNTEAFF.

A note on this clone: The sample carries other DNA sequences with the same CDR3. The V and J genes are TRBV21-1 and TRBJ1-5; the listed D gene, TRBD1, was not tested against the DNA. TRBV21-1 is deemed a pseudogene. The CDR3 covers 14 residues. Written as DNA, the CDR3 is TGTGCCAGCAGCACAGAGGGGGGCAATCAGCCCCAGCATTTT. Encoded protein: CASSTEGGNQPQHF.

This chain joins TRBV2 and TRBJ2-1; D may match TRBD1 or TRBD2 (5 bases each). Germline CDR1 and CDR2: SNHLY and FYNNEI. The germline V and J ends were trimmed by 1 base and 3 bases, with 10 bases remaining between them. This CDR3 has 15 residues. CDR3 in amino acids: CASSEGGTRYNEQFF. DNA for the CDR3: TGTGCCAGCAGTGAAGGGGGGACCCGCTACAATGAGCAGTTCTTC.

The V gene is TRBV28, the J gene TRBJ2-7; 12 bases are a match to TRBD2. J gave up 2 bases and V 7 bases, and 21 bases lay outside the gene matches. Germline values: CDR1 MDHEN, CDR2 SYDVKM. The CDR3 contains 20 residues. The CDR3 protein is CASKHTKGSRTSGETYEQYF. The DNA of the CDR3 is TGTGCCAGCAAACATACAAAGGGGTCCAGGACTAGCGGGGAAACCTACGAGCAGTACTTC.

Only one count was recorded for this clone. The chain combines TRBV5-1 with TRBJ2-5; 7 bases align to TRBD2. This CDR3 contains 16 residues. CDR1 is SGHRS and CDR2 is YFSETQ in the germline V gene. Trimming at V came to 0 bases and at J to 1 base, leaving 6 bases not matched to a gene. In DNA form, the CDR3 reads TGCGCCAGCAGCTTGGCTCCCGGGGGGTTCCAAGAGACCCAGTACTTC. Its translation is CASSLAPGGFQETQYF.

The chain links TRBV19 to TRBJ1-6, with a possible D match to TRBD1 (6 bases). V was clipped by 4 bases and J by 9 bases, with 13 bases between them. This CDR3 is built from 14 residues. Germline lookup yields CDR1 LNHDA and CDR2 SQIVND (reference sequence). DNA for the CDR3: TGTGCCAGTAGTAGCCGGGACAATGGTTCACCCCTCCACTTT. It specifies CASSSRDNGSPLHF. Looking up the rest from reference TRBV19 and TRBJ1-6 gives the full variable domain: DGGITQSPKYLFRKEGQNVTLSCEQNLNHDAMYWYRQDPGQGLRLIYYSQIVNDFQKGDIAEGYSVSREKKESFPLTVTSAQKNPTAFYLCASSSRDNGSPLHFGNGTRLTVT.

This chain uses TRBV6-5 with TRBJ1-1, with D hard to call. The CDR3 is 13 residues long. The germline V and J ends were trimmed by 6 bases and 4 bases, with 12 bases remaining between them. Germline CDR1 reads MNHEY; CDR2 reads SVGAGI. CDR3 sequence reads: CASSPRRSTEAFF. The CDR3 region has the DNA TGTGCCAGCAGCCCCAGGAGAAGCACTGAAGCTTTCTTT.

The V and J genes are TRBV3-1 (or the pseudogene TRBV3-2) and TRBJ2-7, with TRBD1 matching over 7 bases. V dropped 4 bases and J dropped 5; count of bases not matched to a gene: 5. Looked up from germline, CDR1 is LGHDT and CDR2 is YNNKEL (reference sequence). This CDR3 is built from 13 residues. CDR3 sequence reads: CASSRQGQDEQYF. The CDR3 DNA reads TGTGCCAGCAGCCGACAGGGTCAAGACGAGCAGTACTTC.